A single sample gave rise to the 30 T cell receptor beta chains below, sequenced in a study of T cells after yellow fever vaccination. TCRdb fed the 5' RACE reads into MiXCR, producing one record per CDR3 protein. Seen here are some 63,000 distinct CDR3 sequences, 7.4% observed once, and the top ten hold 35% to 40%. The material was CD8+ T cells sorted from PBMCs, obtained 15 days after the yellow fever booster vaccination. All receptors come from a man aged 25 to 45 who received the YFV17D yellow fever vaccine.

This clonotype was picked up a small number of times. The CDR3 region is CASSFGPTGELFF. The CDR3 DNA reads as TGTGCCAGCAGTTTCGGCCCCACCGGGGAGCTGTTTTTT. The chain has TRBV27 and TRBJ2-2; D gene uncertain. CDR1 MNHEY and CDR2 SMNVEV come from the germline V gene (reference sequence). V was clipped by 3 bases and J by 4 bases, with 6 bases between them. The CDR3 has 13 residues.

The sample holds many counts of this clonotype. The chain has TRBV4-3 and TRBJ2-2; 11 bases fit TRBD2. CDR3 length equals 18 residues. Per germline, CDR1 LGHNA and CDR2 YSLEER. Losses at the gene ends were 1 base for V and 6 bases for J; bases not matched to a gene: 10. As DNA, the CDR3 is TGCGCCAGCAGCCAAGGTCCCCTAGCGGGAGGTTTGCCCGGGGAGCTGTTTTTT. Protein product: CASSQGPLAGGLPGELFF.

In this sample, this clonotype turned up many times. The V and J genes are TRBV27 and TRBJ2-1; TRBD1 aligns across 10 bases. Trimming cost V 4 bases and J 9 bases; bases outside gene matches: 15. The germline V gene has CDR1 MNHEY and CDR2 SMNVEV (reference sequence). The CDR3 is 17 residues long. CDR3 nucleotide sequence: TGTGCCAGCAGTTCAACACACATTTCGGGACAGGGGCTTGAGCAGTTCTTC. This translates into CASSSTHISGQGLEQFF.

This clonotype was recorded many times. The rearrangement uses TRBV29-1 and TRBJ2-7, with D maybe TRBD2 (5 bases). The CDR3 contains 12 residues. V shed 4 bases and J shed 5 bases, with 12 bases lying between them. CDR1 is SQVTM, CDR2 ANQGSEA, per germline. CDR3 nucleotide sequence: TGCAGCGTTGGAGGAGGAGGACACGAGCAGTACTTC. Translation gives CSVGGGGHEQYF.

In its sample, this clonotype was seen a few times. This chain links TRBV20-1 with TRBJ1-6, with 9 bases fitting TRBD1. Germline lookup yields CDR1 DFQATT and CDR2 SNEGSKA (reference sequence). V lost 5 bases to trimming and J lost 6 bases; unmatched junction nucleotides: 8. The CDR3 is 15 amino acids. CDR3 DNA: TGCAGTGCTCCACAGGGGGCCGAGTTTAATTCACCCCTCCACTTT. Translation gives CSAPQGAEFNSPLHF.

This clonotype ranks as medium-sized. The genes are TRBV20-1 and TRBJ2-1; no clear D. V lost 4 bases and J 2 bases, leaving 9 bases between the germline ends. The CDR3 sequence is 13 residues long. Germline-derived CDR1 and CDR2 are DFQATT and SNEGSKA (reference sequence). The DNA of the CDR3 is TGCAGTGCTAAGAGCTATACCTACAATGAGCAGTTCTTC. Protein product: CSAKSYTYNEQFF.

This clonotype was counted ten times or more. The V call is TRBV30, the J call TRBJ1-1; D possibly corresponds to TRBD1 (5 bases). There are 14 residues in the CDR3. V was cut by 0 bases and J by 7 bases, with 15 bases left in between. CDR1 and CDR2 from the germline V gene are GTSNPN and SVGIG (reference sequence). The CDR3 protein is CAWSVGEGFFEAFF. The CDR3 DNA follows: TGTGCCTGGAGTGTTGGGGAGGGGTTTTTTGAAGCTTTCTTT. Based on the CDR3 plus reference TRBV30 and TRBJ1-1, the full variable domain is SQTIHQWPATLVQPVGSPLSLECTVEGTSNPNLYWYRQAAGRGLQLLFYSVGIGQISSEVPQNLSASRPQDRQFILSSKKLLLSDSGFYLCAWSVGEGFFEAFFGQGTRLTVV.

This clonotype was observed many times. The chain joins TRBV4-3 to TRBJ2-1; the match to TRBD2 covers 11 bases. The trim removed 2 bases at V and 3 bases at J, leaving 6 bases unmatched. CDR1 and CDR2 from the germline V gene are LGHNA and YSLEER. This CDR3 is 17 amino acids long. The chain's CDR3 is CASSQSAGTSGYNEQFF. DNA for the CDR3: TGCGCCAGCAGCCAATCAGCCGGGACTAGCGGCTACAATGAGCAGTTCTTC.

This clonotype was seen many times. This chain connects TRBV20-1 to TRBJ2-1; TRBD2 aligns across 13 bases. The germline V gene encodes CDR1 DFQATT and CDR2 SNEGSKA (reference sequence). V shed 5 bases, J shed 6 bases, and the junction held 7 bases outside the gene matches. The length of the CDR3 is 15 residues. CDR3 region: CSAPRTSGRANEQFF. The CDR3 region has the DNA TGCAGTGCTCCACGAACTAGCGGGAGGGCCAATGAGCAGTTCTTC.

CDR3 nucleotide sequence: TGTGCCAGCTCACTTCCGGGACTCCGCAATGAGCAGTTCTTC. Amino acids: CASSLPGLRNEQFF. V and J are TRBV18 and TRBJ2-1, with D maybe TRBD2 (6 bases). With 4 bases removed from V and 6 bases from J, the gap between germline ends came to 13 bases. The CDR3 consists of 14 residues. The germline V gene has CDR1 KGHSH and CDR2 LQKENI.

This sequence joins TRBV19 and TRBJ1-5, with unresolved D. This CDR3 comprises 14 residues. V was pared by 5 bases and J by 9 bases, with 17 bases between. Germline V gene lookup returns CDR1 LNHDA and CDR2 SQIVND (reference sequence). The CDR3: CASSVGDASGPQHF. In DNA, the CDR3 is TGTGCCAGTAGTGTCGGGGATGCCTCCGGGCCCCAGCATTTT.

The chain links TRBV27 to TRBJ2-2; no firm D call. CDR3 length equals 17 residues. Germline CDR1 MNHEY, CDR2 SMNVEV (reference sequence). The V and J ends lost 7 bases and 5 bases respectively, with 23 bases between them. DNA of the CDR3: TGTGCCAGCACCCAATTTTCCGGGTCTTATCTTACCGGGGAGCTGTTTTTT. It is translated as CASTQFSGSYLTGELFF.

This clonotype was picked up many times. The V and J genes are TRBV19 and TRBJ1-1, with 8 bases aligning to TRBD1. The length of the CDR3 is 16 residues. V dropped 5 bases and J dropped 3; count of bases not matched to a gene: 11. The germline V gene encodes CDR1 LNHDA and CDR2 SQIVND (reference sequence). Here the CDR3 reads CASSSARGRWDTEAFF. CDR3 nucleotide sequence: TGTGCCAGTAGTTCAGCCAGGGGGCGTTGGGACACTGAAGCTTTCTTT.

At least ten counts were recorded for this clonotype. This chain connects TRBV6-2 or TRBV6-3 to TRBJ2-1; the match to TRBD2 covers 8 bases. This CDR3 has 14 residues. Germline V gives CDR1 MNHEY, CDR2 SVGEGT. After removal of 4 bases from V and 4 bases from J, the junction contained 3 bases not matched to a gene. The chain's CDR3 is CASSWTSSYNEQFF. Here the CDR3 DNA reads TGTGCCAGCAGTTGGACTAGCAGTTACAATGAGCAGTTCTTC.

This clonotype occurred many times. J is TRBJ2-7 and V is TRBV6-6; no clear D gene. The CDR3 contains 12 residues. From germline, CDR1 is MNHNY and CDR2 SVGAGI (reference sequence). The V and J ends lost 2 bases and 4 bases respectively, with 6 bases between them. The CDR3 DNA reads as TGTGCCAGCAGTTACACTCAATACGAGCAGTACTTC. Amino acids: CASSYTQYEQYF.

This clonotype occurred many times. The CDR3 loop reads CASSARTSGRHEQFF. Written as DNA, the CDR3 is TGTGCCAGCAGCGCACGGACTAGCGGGAGACATGAGCAGTTCTTC. The V and J genes are TRBV13 and TRBJ2-1; 13 nucleotides match TRBD2. Germline CDR1 and CDR2: PRHDT and FYEKMQ (reference sequence). The V and J ends lost 5 bases and 8 bases, in that order; junction bases with no gene match: 6. This CDR3 is 15 amino acids long.

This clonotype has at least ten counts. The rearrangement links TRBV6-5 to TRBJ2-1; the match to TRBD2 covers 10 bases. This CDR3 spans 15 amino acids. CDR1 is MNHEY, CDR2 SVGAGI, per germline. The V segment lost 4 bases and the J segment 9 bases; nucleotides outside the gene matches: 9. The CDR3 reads CASSSLAGDSVEQFF. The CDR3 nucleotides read TGTGCCAGCAGTTCGCTAGCGGGAGACTCGGTTGAGCAGTTCTTC.

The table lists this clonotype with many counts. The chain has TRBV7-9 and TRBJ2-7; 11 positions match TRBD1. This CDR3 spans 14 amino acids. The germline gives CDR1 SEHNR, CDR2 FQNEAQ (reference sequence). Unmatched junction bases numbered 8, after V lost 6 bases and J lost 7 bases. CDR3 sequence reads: CASREDGTGGEQYF. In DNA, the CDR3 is TGTGCCAGCAGAGAGGACGGGACAGGGGGTGAGCAGTACTTC.

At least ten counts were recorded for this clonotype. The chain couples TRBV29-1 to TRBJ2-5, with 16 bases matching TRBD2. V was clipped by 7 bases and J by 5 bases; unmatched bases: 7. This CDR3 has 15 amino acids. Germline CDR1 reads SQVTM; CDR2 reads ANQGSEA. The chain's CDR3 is CSAGLAGGPGETQYF. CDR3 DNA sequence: TGCAGCGCGGGACTAGCGGGAGGGCCGGGGGAGACCCAGTACTTC.

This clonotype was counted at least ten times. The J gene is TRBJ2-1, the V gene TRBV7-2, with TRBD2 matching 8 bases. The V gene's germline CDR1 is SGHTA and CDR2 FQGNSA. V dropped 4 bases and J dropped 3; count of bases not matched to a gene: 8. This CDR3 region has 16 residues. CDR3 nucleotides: TGTGCCAGCAGCTCTCTAGCGGGTGACTTCTACAATGAGCAGTTCTTC. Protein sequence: CASSSLAGDFYNEQFF.

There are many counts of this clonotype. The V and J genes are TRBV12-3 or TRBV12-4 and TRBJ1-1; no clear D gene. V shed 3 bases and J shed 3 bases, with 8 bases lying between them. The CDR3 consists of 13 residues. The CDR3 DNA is TGTGCCAGCAGTTTGTCCGGGGACACTGAAGCTTTCTTT. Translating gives CASSLSGDTEAFF.

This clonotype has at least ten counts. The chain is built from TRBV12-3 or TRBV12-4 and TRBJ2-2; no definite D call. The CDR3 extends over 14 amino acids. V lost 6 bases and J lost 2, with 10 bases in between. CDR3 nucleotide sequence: TGTGCCAGCAGGCACTCCAGTAACACCGGGGAGCTGTTTTTT. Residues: CASRHSSNTGELFF.

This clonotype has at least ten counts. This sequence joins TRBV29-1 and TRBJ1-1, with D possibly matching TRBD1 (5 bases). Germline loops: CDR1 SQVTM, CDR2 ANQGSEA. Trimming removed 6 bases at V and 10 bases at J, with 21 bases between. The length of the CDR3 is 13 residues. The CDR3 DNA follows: TGCAGCGTCGTTGAGGGAGGGGCGACGGGAGCTTTCTTT. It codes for CSVVEGGATGAFF.

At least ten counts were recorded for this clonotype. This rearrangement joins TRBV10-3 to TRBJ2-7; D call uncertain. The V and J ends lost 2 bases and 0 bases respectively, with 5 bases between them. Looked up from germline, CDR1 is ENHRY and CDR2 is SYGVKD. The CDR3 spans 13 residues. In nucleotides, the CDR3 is TGTGCCATCAGTGAGAACTACTCCTACGAGCAGTACTTC. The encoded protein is CAISENYSYEQYF.

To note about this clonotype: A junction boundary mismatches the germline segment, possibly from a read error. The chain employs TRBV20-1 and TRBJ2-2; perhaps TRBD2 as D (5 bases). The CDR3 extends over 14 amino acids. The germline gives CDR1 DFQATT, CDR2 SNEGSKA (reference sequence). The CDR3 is CSARDLGFTGELIF. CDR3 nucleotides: TGCAGTGCTAGAGATCTGGGATTCACCGGGGAGCTGATTTTT.

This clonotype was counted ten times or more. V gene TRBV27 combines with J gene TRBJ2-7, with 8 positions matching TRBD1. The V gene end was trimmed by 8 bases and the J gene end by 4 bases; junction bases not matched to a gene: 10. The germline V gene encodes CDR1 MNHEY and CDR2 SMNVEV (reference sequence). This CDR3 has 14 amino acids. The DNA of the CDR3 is TGTGCCAGCTCTTGGACAGGGTCTTTGTACGAGCAGTACTTC. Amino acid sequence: CASSWTGSLYEQYF.

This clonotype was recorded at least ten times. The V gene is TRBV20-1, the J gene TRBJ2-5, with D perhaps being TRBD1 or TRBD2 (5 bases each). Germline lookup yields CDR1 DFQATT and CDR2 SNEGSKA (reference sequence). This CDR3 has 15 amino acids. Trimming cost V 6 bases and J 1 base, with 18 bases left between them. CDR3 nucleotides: TGCAGTGCCCTGAGGGGTCTCGGGTCCCAAGAGACCCAGTACTTC. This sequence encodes CSALRGLGSQETQYF.

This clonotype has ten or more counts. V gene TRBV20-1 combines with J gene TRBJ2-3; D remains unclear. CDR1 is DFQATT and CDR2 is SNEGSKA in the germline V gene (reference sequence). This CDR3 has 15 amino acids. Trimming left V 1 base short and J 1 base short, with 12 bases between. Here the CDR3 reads CSARVHPIRTDTQYF. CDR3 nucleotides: TGCAGTGCTAGAGTTCACCCAATCCGCACAGATACGCAGTATTTT.

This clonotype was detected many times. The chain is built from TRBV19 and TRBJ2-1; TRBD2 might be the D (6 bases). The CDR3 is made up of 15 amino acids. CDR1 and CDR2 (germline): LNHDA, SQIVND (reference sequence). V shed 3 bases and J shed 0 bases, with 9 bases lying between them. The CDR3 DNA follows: TGTGCCAGTAGTATGGGAGGTAGCTCCTACAATGAGCAGTTCTTC. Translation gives CASSMGGSSYNEQFF.

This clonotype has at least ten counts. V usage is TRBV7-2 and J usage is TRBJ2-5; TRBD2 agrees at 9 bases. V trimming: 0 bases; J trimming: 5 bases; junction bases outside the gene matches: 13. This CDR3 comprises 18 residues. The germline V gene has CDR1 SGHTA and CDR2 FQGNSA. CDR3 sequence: CASSLANSGGRASETQYF. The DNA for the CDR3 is TGTGCCAGCAGCTTAGCGAATTCTGGCGGGAGGGCCTCGGAGACCCAGTACTTC.